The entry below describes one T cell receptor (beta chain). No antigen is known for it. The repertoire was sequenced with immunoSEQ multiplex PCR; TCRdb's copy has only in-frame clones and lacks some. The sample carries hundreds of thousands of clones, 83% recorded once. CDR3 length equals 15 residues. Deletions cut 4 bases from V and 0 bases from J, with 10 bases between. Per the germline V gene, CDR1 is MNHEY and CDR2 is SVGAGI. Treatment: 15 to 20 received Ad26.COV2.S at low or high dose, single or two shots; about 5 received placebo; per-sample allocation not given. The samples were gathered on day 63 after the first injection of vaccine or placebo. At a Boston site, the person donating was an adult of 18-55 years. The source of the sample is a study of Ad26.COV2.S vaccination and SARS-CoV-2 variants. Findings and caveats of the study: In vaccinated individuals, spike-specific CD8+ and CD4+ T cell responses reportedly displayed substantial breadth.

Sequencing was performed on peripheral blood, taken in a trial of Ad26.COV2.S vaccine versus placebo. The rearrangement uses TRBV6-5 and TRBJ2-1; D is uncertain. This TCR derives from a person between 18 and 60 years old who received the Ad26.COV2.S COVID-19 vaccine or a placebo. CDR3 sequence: CASSSTLSSYNEQFF. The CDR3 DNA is TGTGCCAGCAGTTCGACGTTGAGCTCCTACAATGAGCAGTTCTTC.